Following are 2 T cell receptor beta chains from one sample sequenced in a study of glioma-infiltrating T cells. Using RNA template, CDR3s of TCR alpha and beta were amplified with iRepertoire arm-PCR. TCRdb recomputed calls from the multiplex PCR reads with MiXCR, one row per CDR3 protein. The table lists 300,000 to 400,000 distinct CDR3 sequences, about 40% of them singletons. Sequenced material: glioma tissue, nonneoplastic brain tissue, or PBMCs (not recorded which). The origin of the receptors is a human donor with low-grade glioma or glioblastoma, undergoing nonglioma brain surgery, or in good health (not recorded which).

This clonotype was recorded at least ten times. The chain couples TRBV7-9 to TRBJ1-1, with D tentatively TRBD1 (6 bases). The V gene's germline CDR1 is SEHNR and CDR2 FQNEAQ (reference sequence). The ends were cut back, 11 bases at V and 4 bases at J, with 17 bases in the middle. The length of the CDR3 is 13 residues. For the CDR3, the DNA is TGTGCCGGCTCTCGGGGGCTGGGCACTGAAGCTTTCTTT. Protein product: CAGSRGLGTEAFF.

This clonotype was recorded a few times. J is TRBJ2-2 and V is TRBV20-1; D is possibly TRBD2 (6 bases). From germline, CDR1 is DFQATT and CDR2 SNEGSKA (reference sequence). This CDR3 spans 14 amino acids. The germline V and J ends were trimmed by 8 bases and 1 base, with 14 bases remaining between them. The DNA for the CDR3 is TGCAGTCCCGACTGGGGACTGAACACCGGGGAGCTGTTTTTT. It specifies CSPDWGLNTGELFF.